The rows below give T cell receptor beta chains drawn from one sample of a study of beta chain features in type 1 diabetes. This table comes from immunoSEQ multiplex PCR, and its TCRdb copy is limited to in-frame clones, with some not included. Of 200,000 to 300,000 clones in the sample, 13% to 15% were seen once. The sequenced sample was naive CD4+ T cells from blood. The source is a woman between 35 and 50 years old in good health. Both conserved end residues are part of each CDR3. The D gene is left open where the match is weak. Some rows have no size entry. The others give once, few or many, or a class for an expanded clone.

CDR3 protein	CDR3 DNA	V gene	J gene	clone size	D gene
CASSLGTVSNYGYTF	TGTGCCAGCAGCTTAGGGACAGTCTCTAACTATGGCTACACCTTC	TRBV7-2	TRBJ1-2	-	-
CASSLGEDTQYF	TGTGCCAGCAGCTTAGGGGAGGATACGCAGTATTTT	TRBV7-2	TRBJ2-3	-	-
CATSRDPLRGETQYF	TGTGCCACCAGCAGAGATCCCCTCAGGGGGGAGACCCAGTACTTC	TRBV15	TRBJ2-5	few	TRBD1
CARVLQGVLIPTNEKLFF	TGTGCCAGGGTTTTACAGGGGGTCCTTATACCAACTAATGAAAAACTGTTTTTT	TRBV6-9	TRBJ1-4	-	TRBD1
CASSEDRGNHYEQYF	TGTGCCAGCAGTGAAGATCGGGGTAATCACTACGAGCAGTACTTC	TRBV6-1	TRBJ2-7	-	-
CASTQQNRGNTEAFF	TGTGCCAGCACGCAGCAAAACAGGGGGAACACTGAAGCTTTCTTT	TRBV11-2	TRBJ1-1	few	TRBD1
CASSPYQGVNTEAFF	TGTGCCAGCAGCCCTTACCAGGGGGTGAACACTGAAGCTTTCTTT	TRBV7-6	TRBJ1-1	few	TRBD1
CASSFDSASYEQYF	TGTGCCAGCAGCTTTGACAGCGCAAGCTACGAGCAGTACTTC	TRBV5-4	TRBJ2-7	few	-
CAIRRQENTEAFF	TGTGCCATCAGGCGACAGGAAAACACTGAAGCTTTCTTT	TRBV10-3	TRBJ1-1	-	-
CASSPVGLAGGTDTQYF	TGTGCCAGCTCACCGGTTGGACTAGCGGGGGGCACAGATACGCAGTATTTT	TRBV18	TRBJ2-3	few	TRBD2
CASSQVPVNYGYTF	TGCGCCAGCAGCCAAGTTCCGGTTAACTATGGCTACACCTTC	TRBV4-3	TRBJ1-2	many	-
CASSSYSDPWGGANEQFF	TGTGCCAGCAGCTCATACTCGGACCCCTGGGGGGGGGCAAATGAGCAGTTCTTC	TRBV7-2	TRBJ2-1	few	-
CASSLGTGLSDEQYF	TGTGCCAGCAGCTTAGGGACAGGGCTGTCCGACGAGCAGTACTTC	TRBV7-9	TRBJ2-7	-	TRBD1
CAISGALLRNQPQHF	TGTGCCATCTCAGGGGCCCTTTTACGCAATCAGCCCCAGCATTTT	TRBV28	TRBJ1-5	-	-
CASSPGTGFDYGYTF	TGTGCCAGCAGCCCTGGGACAGGATTTGACTATGGCTACACCTTC	TRBV7-9	TRBJ1-2	-	TRBD1
CASSSRDRVPEAFF	TGTGCCAGCAGCTCCAGGGACAGGGTTCCTGAAGCTTTCTTT	TRBV5-4	TRBJ1-1	few	TRBD1
CASSVAAGGPEDTQYF	TGTGCCAGCAGCGTAGCAGCGGGGGGCCCCGAAGATACGCAGTATTTT	TRBV9	TRBJ2-3	few	TRBD2
CASSPRPSAGETQYF	TGCGCCAGCAGCCCCCGTCCCTCCGCGGGGGAGACCCAGTACTTC	TRBV4-3	TRBJ2-5	few	-
CASRRTGGGESSGANVLTF	TGTGCCAGCAGAAGAACCGGCGGGGGAGAGTCCTCTGGGGCCAACGTCCTGACTTTC	TRBV5-6	TRBJ2-6	-	TRBD2
CASSPGSYEQYF	TGTGCCAGCAGTCCCGGCTCCTACGAGCAGTACTTC	TRBV6-5	TRBJ2-7	few	-
CASGQGGGYGYTF	TGTGCCAGCGGACAGGGAGGGGGCTATGGCTACACCTTC	TRBV6-6	TRBJ1-2	few	TRBD1
CASSWGGAGGDEQYF	TGTGCCAGCAGTTGGGGCGGGGCAGGGGGCGACGAGCAGTACTTC	TRBV6-5	TRBJ2-7	-	TRBD1
CASSQDTGDYSYNEQFF	TGCGCCAGCAGCCAAGATACCGGGGATTATTCCTACAATGAGCAGTTCTTC	TRBV4-1	TRBJ2-1	-	-
CASSGRMMGSSPLHF	TGTGCCAGCAGTGGGAGGATGATGGGGAGTTCACCCCTCCACTTT	TRBV2	TRBJ1-6	few	-
CATNQGASYNEQFF	TGTGCCACCAATCAAGGGGCCTCCTACAATGAGCAGTTCTTC	TRBV15	TRBJ2-1	-	-
CSVEVLARADTQYF	TGCAGCGTTGAAGTCCTAGCTAGGGCAGATACGCAGTATTTT	TRBV29-1	TRBJ2-3	few	-
CASSSTGTDSYEQYF	TGTGCCAGTAGCTCCACCGGGACAGACTCGTACGAGCAGTACTTC	TRBV19	TRBJ2-7	-	TRBD1
CASRGARVGFGYGYTF	TGTGCCAGTAGGGGGGCCAGGGTTGGGTTCGGCTATGGCTACACCTTC	TRBV19	TRBJ1-2	-	-
CASSYAATQETQYF	TGTGCCAGCAGTTATGCGGCAACCCAAGAGACCCAGTACTTC	TRBV6-5	TRBJ2-5	-	-
CASSLVIGGGGYTF	TGTGCCAGCAGCTTAGTTATCGGGGGAGGCGGCTACACCTTC	TRBV7-9	TRBJ1-2	-	-
CATKRGTGNTIYF	TGTGCCACCAAACGGGGGACTGGAAACACCATATATTTT	TRBV6-5	TRBJ1-3	few	-
CASRPAGTDTQYF	TGTGCCAGCAGACCCGCGGGGACAGATACGCAGTATTTT	TRBV6-5	TRBJ2-3	-	-
CASSLRGVVEGYTF	TGTGCCAGCAGCTTGCGGGGGGTCGTAGAAGGCTACACCTTC	TRBV7-9	TRBJ1-2	few	-
CASSTPTGLGYGYTF	TGTGCCAGTAGTACCCCGACAGGGCTCGGCTATGGCTACACCTTC	TRBV19	TRBJ1-2	-	TRBD1
CSVISGGKETQYF	TGCAGCGTAATTAGCGGGGGAAAAGAGACCCAGTACTTC	TRBV29-1	TRBJ2-5	-	TRBD2
CASSPKQGLASNQPQHF	TGTGCCAGTAGTCCCAAACAGGGGCTAGCGAGCAATCAGCCCCAGCATTTT	TRBV19	TRBJ1-5	few	TRBD1
CASSVEAGGFNQPQHF	TGTGCCAGCAGCGTAGAGGCAGGGGGGTTCAATCAGCCCCAGCATTTT	TRBV9	TRBJ1-5	few	TRBD1
CAIRSVTSGGLSGANVLTF	TGTGCCATCAGGTCTGTGACTAGCGGGGGCCTCTCTGGGGCCAACGTCCTGACTTTC	TRBV10-3	TRBJ2-6	few	TRBD2
CASSLLGLAGDTDTQYF	TGTGCCAGCAGCCTGCTGGGACTAGCGGGGGACACAGATACGCAGTATTTT	TRBV5-6	TRBJ2-3	-	TRBD2
CASSLKSYPYEKLFF	TGTGCCAGCAGCTTAAAGTCCTACCCCTATGAAAAACTGTTTTTT	TRBV7-2	TRBJ1-4	-	-
CASSLLEGSAKNIQYF	TGTGCCAGCAGCTTGTTGGAGGGATCGGCCAAAAACATTCAGTACTTC	TRBV5-6	TRBJ2-4	few	-
CASSFRRQETQYF	TGTGCCAGCAGCTTTCGGCGGCAAGAGACCCAGTACTTC	TRBV5-4	TRBJ2-5	few	-